The T cell receptor (beta chain) under discussion was sequenced for a study of OX40 agonist ivuxolimab in advanced cancers. Across the whole study: The patients received agonistic anti-OX40 (CD134) antibody ivuxolimab. Mean age around 64 years, range about 23 to 85; around 80% male. Study-wide results and caveats: Some of the lowest clonal expansion was seen in partial responders at 0.1-3.0 mg/kg. Certain nonresponders additionally had low normalized T-cell clonal expansion.

TCRdb's table, derived via immunoSEQ multiplex PCR, lists solely in-frame clones and lacks some. The sample carries 87,000 or so clones, approximately 90% recorded once. As concerns this clone: Its target is not known.

The germline V gene encodes CDR1 SGHNT and CDR2 YENEEA. With V trimmed by 1 base and J by 7 bases, 6 bases remained unmatched. The CDR3 sequence is 15 residues long. The sequence was obtained from an adult with an advanced solid tumor such as melanoma, head and neck, liver or kidney cancer. J is TRBJ2-1 and V is TRBV11-3; TRBD1 matches at 8 bases. The specimen comprised CD4+ or CD8+ T cells sorted from blood, sampled in a trial of the OX40 agonist ivuxolimab. For the CDR3, the DNA is TGTGCCAGCAGCTTAGGGGGACAGGATAGGAATGAGCAGTTCTTC. This gives the protein CASSLGGQDRNEQFF.